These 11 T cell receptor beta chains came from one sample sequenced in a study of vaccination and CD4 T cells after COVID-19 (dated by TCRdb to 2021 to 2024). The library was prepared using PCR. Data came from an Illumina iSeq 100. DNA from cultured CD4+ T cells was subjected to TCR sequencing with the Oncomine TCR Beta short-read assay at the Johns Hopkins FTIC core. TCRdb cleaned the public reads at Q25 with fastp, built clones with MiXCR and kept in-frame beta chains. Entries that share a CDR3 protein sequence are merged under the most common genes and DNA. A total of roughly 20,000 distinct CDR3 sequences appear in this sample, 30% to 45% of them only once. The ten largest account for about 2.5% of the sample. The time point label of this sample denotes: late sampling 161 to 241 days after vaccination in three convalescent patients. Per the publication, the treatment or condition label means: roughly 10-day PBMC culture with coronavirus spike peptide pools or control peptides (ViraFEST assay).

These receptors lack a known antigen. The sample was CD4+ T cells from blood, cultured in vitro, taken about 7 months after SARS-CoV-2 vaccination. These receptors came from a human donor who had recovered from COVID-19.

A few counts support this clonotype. CDR3 sequence: CASSPWGETQYF. CDR3 nucleotides: TGTGCCAGCAGCCCTTGGGGGGAGACCCAGTACTTC. The chain links TRBV7-9 to TRBJ2-5; D is tentatively TRBD1 or TRBD2 (5 bases each). The germline V gene has CDR1 SEHNR and CDR2 FQNEAQ (reference sequence). The germline V and J ends were trimmed by 5 bases and 5 bases, with 9 bases remaining between them. The CDR3 is 12 amino acids. Filled out from reference TRBV7-9 and TRBJ2-5, the complete variable domain reads DTGVSQNPRHKITKRGQNVTFRCDPISEHNRLYWYRQTLGQGPEFLTYFQNEAQLEKSRLLSDRFSAERPKGSFSTLEIQRTEQGDSAMYLCASSPWGETQYFGPGTRLLVL.

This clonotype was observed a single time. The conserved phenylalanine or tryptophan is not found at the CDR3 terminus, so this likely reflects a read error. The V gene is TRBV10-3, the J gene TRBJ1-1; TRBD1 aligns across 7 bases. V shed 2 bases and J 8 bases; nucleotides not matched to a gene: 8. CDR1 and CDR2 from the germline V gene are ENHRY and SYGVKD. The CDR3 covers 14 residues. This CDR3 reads CAISENSGGGEAFL. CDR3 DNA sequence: TGTGCCATCAGTGAGAATTCAGGGGGTGGAGAAGCTTTCTTA.

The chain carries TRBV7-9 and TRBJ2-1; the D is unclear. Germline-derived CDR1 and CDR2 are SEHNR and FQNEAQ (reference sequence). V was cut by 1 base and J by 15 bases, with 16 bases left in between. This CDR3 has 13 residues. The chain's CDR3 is CASSLVDPRWPFF. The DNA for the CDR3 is TGTGCCAGCAGCTTAGTCGACCCCCGGTGGCCGTTCTTC.

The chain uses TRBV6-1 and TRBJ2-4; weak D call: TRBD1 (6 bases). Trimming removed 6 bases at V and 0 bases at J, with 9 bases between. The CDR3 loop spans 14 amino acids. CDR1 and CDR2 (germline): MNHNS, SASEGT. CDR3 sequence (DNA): TGTGCCAGCAGGTCGGACAGAGCCAAAAACATTCAGTACTTC. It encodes CASRSDRAKNIQYF.

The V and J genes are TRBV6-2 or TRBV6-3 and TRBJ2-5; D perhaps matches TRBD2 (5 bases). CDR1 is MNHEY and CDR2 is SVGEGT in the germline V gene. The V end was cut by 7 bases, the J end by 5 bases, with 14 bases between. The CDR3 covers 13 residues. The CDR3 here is CASTPGVPETQYF. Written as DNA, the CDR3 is TGTGCCAGCACCCCCGGGGTGCCGGAGACCCAGTACTTC.

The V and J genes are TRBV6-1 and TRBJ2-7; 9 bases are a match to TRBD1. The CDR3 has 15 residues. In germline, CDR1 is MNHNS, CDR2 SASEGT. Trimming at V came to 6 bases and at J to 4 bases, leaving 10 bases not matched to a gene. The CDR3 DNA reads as TGTGCCAGCAGCGCCGGCGGGACAGGGAATTACGAGCAGTACTTC. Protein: CASSAGGTGNYEQYF.

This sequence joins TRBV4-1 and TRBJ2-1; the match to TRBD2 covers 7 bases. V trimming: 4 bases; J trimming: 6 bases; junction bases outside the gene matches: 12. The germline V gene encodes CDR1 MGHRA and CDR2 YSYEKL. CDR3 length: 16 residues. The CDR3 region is CASSLLTGGQGNEQFF. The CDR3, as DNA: TGCGCCAGCAGCCTGTTGACGGGAGGACAAGGCAATGAGCAGTTCTTC.

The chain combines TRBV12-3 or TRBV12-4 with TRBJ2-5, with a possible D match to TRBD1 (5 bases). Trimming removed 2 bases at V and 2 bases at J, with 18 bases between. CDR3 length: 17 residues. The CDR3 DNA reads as TGTGCCAGCAGTTTAAAGGGGCTCGGCCCGGATCAAGAGACCCAGTACTTC. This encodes CASSLKGLGPDQETQYF.

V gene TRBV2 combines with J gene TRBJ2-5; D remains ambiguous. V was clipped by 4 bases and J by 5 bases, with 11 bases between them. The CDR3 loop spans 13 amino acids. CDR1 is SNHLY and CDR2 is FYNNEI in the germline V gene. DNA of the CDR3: TGTGCCAGCAGTGGGGGTAGTATGGAGACCCAGTACTTC. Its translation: CASSGGSMETQYF.

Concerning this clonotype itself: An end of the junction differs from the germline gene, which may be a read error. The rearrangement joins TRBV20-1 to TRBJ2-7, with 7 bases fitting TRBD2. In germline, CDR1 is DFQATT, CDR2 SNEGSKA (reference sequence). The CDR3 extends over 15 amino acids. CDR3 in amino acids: CSAIDGGSASFEQYF. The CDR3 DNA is TGCAGTGCTATCGACGGCGGGAGTGCCTCCTTCGAGCAGTACTTC.

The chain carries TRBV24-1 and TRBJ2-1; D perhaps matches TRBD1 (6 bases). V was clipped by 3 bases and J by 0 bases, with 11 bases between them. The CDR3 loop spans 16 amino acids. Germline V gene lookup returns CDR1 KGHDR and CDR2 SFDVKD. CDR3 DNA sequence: TGTGCCACCAGTGATCCTACAGGGAGCTCCTACAATGAGCAGTTCTTC. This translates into CATSDPTGSSYNEQFF.